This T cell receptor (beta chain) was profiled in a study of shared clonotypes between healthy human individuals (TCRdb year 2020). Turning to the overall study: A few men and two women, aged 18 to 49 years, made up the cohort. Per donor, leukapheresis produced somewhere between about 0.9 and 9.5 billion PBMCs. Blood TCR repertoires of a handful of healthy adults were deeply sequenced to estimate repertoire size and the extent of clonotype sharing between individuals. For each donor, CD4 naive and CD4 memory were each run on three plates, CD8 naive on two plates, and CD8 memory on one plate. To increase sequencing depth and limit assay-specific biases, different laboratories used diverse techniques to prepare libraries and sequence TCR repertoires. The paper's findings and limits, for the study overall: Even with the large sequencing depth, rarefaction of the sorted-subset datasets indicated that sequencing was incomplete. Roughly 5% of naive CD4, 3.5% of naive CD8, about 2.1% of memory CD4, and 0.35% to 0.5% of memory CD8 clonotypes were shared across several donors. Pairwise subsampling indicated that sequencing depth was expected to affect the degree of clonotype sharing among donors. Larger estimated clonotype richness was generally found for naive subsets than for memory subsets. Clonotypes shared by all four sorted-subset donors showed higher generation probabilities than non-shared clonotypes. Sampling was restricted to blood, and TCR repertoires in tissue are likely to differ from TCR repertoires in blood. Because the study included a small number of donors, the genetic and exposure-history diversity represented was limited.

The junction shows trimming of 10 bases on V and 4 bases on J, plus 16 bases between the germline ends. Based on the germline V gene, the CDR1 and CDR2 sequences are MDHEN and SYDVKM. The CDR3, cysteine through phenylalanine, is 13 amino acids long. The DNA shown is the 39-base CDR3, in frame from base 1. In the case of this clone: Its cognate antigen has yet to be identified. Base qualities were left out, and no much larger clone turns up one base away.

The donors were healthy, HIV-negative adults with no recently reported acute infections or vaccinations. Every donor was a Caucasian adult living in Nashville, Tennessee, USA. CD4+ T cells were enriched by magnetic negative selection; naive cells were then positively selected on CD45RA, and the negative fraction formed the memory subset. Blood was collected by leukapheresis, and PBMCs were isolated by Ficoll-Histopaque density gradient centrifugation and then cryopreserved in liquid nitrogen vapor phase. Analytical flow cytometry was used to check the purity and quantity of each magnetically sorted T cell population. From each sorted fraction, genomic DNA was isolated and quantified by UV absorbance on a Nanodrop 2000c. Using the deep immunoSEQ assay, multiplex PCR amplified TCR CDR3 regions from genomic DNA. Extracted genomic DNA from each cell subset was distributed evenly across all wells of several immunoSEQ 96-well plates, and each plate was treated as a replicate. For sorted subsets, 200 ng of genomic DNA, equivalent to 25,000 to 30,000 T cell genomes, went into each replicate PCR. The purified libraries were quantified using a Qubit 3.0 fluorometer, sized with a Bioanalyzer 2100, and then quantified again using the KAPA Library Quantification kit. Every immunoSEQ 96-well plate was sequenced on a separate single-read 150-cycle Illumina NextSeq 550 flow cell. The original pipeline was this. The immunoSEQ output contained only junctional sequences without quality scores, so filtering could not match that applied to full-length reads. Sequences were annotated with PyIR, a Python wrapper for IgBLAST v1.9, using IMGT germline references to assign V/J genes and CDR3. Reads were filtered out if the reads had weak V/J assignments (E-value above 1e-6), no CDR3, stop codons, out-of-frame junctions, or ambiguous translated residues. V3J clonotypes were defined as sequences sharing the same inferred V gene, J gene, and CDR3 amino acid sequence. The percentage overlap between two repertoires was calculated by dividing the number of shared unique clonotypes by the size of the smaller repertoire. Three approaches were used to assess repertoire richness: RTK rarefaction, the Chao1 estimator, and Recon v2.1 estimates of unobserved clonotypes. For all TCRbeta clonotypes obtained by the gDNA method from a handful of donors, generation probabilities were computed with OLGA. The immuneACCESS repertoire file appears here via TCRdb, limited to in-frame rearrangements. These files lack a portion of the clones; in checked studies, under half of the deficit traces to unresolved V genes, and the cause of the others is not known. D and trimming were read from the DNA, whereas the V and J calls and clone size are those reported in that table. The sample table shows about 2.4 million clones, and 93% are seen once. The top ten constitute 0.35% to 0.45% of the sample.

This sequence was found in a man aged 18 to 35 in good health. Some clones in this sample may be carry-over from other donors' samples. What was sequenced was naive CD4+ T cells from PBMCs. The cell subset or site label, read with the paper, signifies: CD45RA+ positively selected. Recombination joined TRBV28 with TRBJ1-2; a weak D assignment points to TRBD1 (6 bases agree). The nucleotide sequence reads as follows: TGTGCCAACCAAGGGGGGGGTGGCTATGGCTACACCTTC. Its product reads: CANQGGGGYGYTF.